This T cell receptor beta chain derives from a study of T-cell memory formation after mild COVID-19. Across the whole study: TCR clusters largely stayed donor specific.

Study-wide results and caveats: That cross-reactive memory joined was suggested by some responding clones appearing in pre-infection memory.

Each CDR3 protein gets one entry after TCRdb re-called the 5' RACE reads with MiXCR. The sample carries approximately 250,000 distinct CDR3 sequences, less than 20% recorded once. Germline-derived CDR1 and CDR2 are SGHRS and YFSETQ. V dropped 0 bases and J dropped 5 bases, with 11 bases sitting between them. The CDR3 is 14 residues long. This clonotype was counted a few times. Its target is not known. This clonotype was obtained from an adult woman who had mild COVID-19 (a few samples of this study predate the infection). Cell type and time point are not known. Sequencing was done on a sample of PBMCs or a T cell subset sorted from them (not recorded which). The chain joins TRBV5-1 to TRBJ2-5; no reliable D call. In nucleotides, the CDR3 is TGCGCCAGCAGCTTGGGTGCCTACTCCGAGACCCAGTACTTC. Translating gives CASSLGAYSETQYF. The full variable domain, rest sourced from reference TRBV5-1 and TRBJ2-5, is KAGVTQTPRYLIKTRGQQVTLSCSPISGHRSVSWYQQTPGQGLQFLFEYFSETQRNKGNFPGRFSGRQFSNSRSEMNVSTLELGDSALYLCASSLGAYSETQYFGPGTRLLVL.